This T cell receptor beta chain appears in the sequencing data of a study of T cell responses to AZD1222 COVID-19 vaccine. Study findings and constraints: Recipients of AZD1222 seropositive at baseline numbered only 6 or 7. Increased Spike-specific TCR breadth and depth were observed after two AZD1222 doses.

Points on this clone: Antigen: not known.

CDR1 is MNHEY and CDR2 is SVGAGI in the germline V gene. There are 14 residues in the CDR3. V was pared by 9 bases and J by 0 bases, with 7 bases of the junction left unmatched. Profiled with immunoSEQ multiplex PCR; TCRdb holds only in-frame clones, not every one. In the table there are fewer than 120,000 clones, 88% of which are singletons. The TCR was taken from an adult in good health. The chain joins TRBV6-5 to TRBJ1-1, with TRBD1 matching over 7 bases. The sequencing here drew on peripheral blood, taken on day 0 of AZD1222 vaccination. The CDR3 spells CASNLQGLNTEAFF. CDR3 bases: TGTGCCAGTAACCTACAGGGGTTGAACACTGAAGCTTTCTTT.